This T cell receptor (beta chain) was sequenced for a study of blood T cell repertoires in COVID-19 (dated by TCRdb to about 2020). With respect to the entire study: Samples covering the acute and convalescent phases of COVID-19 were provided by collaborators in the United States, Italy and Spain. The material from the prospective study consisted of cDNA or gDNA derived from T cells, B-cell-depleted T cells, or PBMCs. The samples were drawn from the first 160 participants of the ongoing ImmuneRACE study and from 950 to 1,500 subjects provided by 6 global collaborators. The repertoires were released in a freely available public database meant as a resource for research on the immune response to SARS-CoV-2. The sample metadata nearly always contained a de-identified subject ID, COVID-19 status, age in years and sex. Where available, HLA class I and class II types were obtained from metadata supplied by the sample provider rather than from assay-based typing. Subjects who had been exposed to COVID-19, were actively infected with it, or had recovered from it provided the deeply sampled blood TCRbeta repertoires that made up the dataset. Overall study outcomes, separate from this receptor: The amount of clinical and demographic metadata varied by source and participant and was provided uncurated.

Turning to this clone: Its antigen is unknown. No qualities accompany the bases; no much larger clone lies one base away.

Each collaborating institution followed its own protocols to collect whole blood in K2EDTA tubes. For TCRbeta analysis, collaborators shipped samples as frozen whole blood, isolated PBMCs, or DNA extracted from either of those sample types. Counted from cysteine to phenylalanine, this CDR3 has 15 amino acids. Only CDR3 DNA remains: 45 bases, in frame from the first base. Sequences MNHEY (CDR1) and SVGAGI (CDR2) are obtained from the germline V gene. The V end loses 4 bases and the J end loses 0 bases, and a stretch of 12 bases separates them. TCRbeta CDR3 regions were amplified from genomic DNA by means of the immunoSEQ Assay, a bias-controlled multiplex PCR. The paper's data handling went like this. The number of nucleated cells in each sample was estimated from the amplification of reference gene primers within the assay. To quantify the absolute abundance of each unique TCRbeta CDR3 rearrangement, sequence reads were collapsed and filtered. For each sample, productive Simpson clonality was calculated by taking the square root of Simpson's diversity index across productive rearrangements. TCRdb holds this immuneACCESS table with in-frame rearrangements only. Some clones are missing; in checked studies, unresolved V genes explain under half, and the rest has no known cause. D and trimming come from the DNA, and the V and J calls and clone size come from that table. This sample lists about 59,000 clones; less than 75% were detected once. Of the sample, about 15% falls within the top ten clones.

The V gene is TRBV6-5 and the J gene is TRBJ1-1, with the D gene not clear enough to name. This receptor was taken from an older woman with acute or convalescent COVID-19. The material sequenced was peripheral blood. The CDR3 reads CASSFLAPVNTEAFF. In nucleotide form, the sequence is TGTGCCAGCAGTTTCCTCGCCCCGGTGAACACTGAAGCTTTCTTT.